The 20 T cell receptor beta chains reported below all come from one sample, sequenced in a study of blood T cell repertoires in COVID-19 (dated by TCRdb to between 2020 and 2021). Library creation used the immunoSEQ multiplex PCR assay. Entries here come from immuneACCESS through TCRdb and include only in-frame sequences with V and J called. Some clones fail to appear in such tables; in the studies checked, an unresolved V gene covers under half of the shortfall, and the cause of the remainder is unknown. A total of roughly 250,000 clones appear in this sample, 86% of them only once. The ten largest account for about 3.5% of the sample. Source material: PBMCs or T cells enriched from blood (not recorded which). The origin of the receptors is a woman between 40 and 55 years old with acute COVID-19.

The chain couples TRBV4-1 to TRBJ1-6; 10 bases agree with TRBD1. Germline V gene data show CDR1 as MGHRA and CDR2 as YSYEKL. With 1 base clipped from V and 7 bases from J, the junction kept 22 bases outside the gene matches. This CDR3 region has 22 residues. The CDR3, as DNA: TGCGCCAGCAGCCAAGGCCCCCTCGCCGGGACAGGGGCCGGGTCGCGAAATTCACCCCTCCACTTT. As protein: CASSQGPLAGTGAGSRNSPLHF.

V is TRBV27 and J is TRBJ1-2; D not certain. This CDR3 is built from 13 residues. V shed 0 bases and J shed 9 bases, with 11 bases lying between them. Per germline, CDR1 MNHEY and CDR2 SMNVEV (reference sequence). This chain's CDR3 is CASSLSPVTRYTF. The CDR3 DNA reads as TGTGCCAGCAGTTTATCTCCCGTAACTCGCTACACCTTC.

J is TRBJ2-7 and V is TRBV11-3; TRBD2 aligns across 9 bases. Germline trimming cut 5 bases from V and 4 bases from J; bases unmatched to any gene: 9. The CDR3 covers 15 residues. CDR1 and CDR2 (germline): SGHNT, YENEEA. The CDR3 region is CASSALLAGSYEQYF. CDR3 in DNA: TGTGCCAGCAGCGCCCTACTAGCGGGTTCTTACGAGCAGTACTTC. Full variable domain (rest looked up from reference TRBV11-3 and TRBJ2-7): EAGVVQSPRYKIIEKKQPVAFWCNPISGHNTLYWYLQNLGQGPELLIRYENEEAVDDSQLPKDRFSAERLKGVDSTLKIQPAELGDSAVYLCASSALLAGSYEQYFGPGTRLTVT.

This chain links TRBV9 with TRBJ1-1, with D possibly being TRBD1 (6 bases). V was pared by 3 bases and J by 7 bases, with 25 bases between. The CDR3 spans 17 residues. CDR1 SGDLS and CDR2 YYNGEE come from the germline V gene. The CDR3 DNA sequence: TGTGCCAGCAGCGCGGAACAGGGTCCCACGCCAAACTTTGAAGCTTTCTTT. Translated: CASSAEQGPTPNFEAFF. The full variable domain, its missing parts supplied by reference TRBV9 and TRBJ1-1, is DSGVTQTPKHLITATGQRVTLRCSPRSGDLSVYWYQQSLDQGLQFLIQYYNGEERAKGNILERFSAQQFPDLHSELNLSSLELGDSALYFCASSAEQGPTPNFEAFFGQGTRLTVV.

The chain carries TRBV3-1 (or the pseudogene TRBV3-2) and TRBJ2-1; 7 positions agree with TRBD2. The CDR3 extends over 14 amino acids. CDR1 LGHDT and CDR2 YNNKEL come from the germline V gene (reference sequence). With V trimmed by 2 bases and J by 5 bases, 3 bases remained unmatched. The CDR3: CASSQSGTNNEQFF. In DNA, the CDR3 is TGTGCCAGCAGCCAAAGCGGGACCAACAATGAGCAGTTCTTC.

V usage is TRBV5-6 and J usage is TRBJ2-7; perhaps TRBD2 as D (6 bases). Trimming took 4 bases from V and 4 from J, leaving 9 bases between them. Per the germline V gene, CDR1 is SGHDT and CDR2 is YYEEEE. This CDR3 has 12 residues. The CDR3 DNA follows: TGTGCCAGCAGCGCTGCGGGGTACGAGCAGTACTTC. This codes for CASSAAGYEQYF.

Remarks on this clone: Other DNA sequences within the sample encode an identical CDR3. V usage is TRBV19 and J usage is TRBJ2-3, with 9 bases that match TRBD2. The V and J ends lost 3 bases and 4 bases, in that order; junction bases with no gene match: 2. CDR1 and CDR2 from the germline V gene are LNHDA and SQIVND (reference sequence). This CDR3 is 14 amino acids long. CDR3 sequence reads: CASSIGGRADTQYF. CDR3 sequence (DNA): TGTGCCAGTAGTATTGGCGGGAGGGCAGATACGCAGTATTTT.

This sequence joins TRBV7-6 and TRBJ2-5, with D perhaps TRBD2 (5 bases). CDR1 and CDR2 from the germline V gene are SGHVS and FNYEAQ. Trimming took off 0 bases at V and 5 bases at J, with 13 bases between the two ends. CDR3 length equals 15 residues. CDR3 in DNA: TGTGCCAGCAGCTTAGCGATTCGGGATGGCGAGACCCAGTACTTC. It translates to CASSLAIRDGETQYF.

The chain has TRBV10-3 and TRBJ2-7, with D unresolved. This CDR3 contains 12 residues. V lost 6 bases and J 7 bases, leaving 13 bases between the germline ends. The germline V gene has CDR1 ENHRY and CDR2 SYGVKD. The CDR3 DNA follows: TGTGCCATCAGCGACTCCCGAAGGGAGCAGTACTTC. Translation: CAISDSRREQYF.

A few counts support this clone. The J gene is TRBJ2-1, the V gene TRBV30, with TRBD2 matching 7 bases. V trimming: 0 bases; J trimming: 6 bases; junction bases outside the gene matches: 11. This CDR3 region has 16 residues. The germline V gene encodes CDR1 GTSNPN and CDR2 SVGIG (reference sequence). Written as DNA, the CDR3 is TGTGCCTGGAGTGTTCACGAACTAGCGATTTGCAATGAGCAGTTCTTC. It codes for CAWSVHELAICNEQFF. Combining the CDR3 with reference TRBV30 and TRBJ2-1 gives the whole variable domain SQTIHQWPATLVQPVGSPLSLECTVEGTSNPNLYWYRQAAGRGLQLLFYSVGIGQISSEVPQNLSASRPQDRQFILSSKKLLLSDSGFYLCAWSVHELAICNEQFFGPGTRLTVL.

This chain joins TRBV12-3 or TRBV12-4 and TRBJ1-1; a possible D gene is TRBD1 (5 bases). V was shortened by 6 bases and J by 1 base, with 9 bases between the two germline ends. This CDR3 is built from 13 residues. The CDR3 nucleotides are TGTGCCAGCAGGGCGACAGCGAACACTGAAGCTTTCTTT. Its translation is CASRATANTEAFF.

The chain employs TRBV9 and TRBJ2-7, with a possible D match to TRBD2 (5 bases). The CDR3 loop spans 15 amino acids. Germline V lookup: CDR1 SGDLS, CDR2 YYNGEE. V was clipped by 0 bases and J by 3 bases, with 13 bases between them. CDR3 sequence (DNA): TGTGCCAGCAGCGTAGCTGGAGGACCCAACTACGAGCAGTACTTC. It specifies CASSVAGGPNYEQYF.

The chain is built from TRBV15 and TRBJ1-1; D is possibly TRBD1 (6 bases). In germline, CDR1 is LNHNV, CDR2 YYDKDF (reference sequence). V was cut by 2 bases and J by 4 bases, with 11 bases left in between. This CDR3 has 14 amino acids. The CDR3, as DNA: TGTGCCACCAGCAGAACAGACAGGACCACTGAAGCTTTCTTT. Translated, it gives CATSRTDRTTEAFF.

CDR3 amino acids: CASRSTVGSPLHF. The CDR3, as DNA: TGTGCCAGCAGGTCTACAGTGGGTTCACCCCTCCACTTT. The chain uses TRBV28 and TRBJ1-6, with unresolved D. This CDR3 is built from 13 residues. The germline V gene encodes CDR1 MDHEN and CDR2 SYDVKM. Between the trimmed V and J ends, which lost 6 bases and 9 bases, there was a span of 12 bases.

The chain recombines TRBV5-1 with TRBJ2-1; D is unresolved. This CDR3 is 15 amino acids long. Germline V gene data show CDR1 as SGHRS and CDR2 as YFSETQ. V was trimmed by 3 bases and J by 8 bases, leaving 18 bases between them. DNA for the CDR3: TGCGCCAGCAGCTCGGCATTAGACGGTCGGGATGAGCAGTTCTTC. This sequence encodes CASSSALDGRDEQFF. Looking up the rest from reference TRBV5-1 and TRBJ2-1 gives the full variable domain: KAGVTQTPRYLIKTRGQQVTLSCSPISGHRSVSWYQQTPGQGLQFLFEYFSETQRNKGNFPGRFSGRQFSNSRSEMNVSTLELGDSALYLCASSSALDGRDEQFFGPGTRLTVL.

The chain joins TRBV5-4 to TRBJ2-1; D possibly corresponds to TRBD1 (5 bases). The V and J ends lost 2 bases and 5 bases respectively, with 14 bases between them. The CDR3 loop spans 15 amino acids. Germline CDR1 and CDR2: SGHNT and YYREEE (reference sequence). The CDR3 reads CASSLGAGIDNEQFF. DNA of the CDR3: TGTGCCAGCAGCTTAGGGGCAGGTATCGACAATGAGCAGTTCTTC.

The CDR3 loop is CASSSAGGGNEQFF. The CDR3 DNA follows: TGCGCCAGCAGCAGCGCGGGAGGTGGGAATGAGCAGTTCTTC. The V and J genes are TRBV5-1 and TRBJ2-1, with TRBD2 identical over 8 bases. The ends lost 4 bases at V and 7 bases at J; junction bases unmatched: 7. The length of the CDR3 is 14 residues. Germline V gene lookup returns CDR1 SGHRS and CDR2 YFSETQ.

The chain uses TRBV6-5 and TRBJ1-5; no firm D call. CDR1 is MNHEY and CDR2 is SVGAGI in the germline V gene. The V and J ends lost 6 bases and 1 base respectively, with 7 bases between them. The CDR3 consists of 13 residues. DNA for the CDR3: TGTGCCAGCAGAGAGATGAGCAATCAGCCCCAGCATTTT. Translated: CASREMSNQPQHF.

The chain recombines TRBV28 with TRBJ1-5; D might be TRBD1 (5 bases). This CDR3 contains 15 residues. CDR1 is MDHEN and CDR2 is SYDVKM in the germline V gene. V lost 11 bases and J 0 bases, leaving 17 bases between the germline ends. CDR3 sequence reads: CAARGGVSSNQPQHF. The CDR3 coding sequence is TGTGCCGCCCGGGGGGGTGTCTCTAGCAATCAGCCCCAGCATTTT. The variable domain in full, completed from reference TRBV28 and TRBJ1-5, reads DVKVTQSSRYLVKRTGEKVFLECVQDMDHENMFWYRQDPGLGLRLIYFSYDVKMKEKGDIPEGYSVSREKKERFSLILESASTNQTSMYLCAARGGVSSNQPQHFGDGTRLSIL.

CDR3 loop: CASSPPQGEIEQFF. CDR3 bases: TGTGCCAGCTCACCGCCACAGGGGGAGATTGAGCAGTTCTTC. The rearrangement joins TRBV18 to TRBJ2-1; 8 positions match TRBD1. The germline V gene has CDR1 KGHSH and CDR2 LQKENI. V dropped 3 bases and J dropped 9; count of bases not matched to a gene: 7. The CDR3 is 14 residues long.